One and the same sample provided the 16 T cell receptor beta chains below, sequenced in a study of patients and donors after allogeneic stem cell transplantation. One entry per CDR3 protein results from TCRdb running MiXCR on the RT-PCR reads. The table has about 230,000 distinct CDR3 sequences, 13% to 15% seen once; the top ten hold around 10%. The sample taken for sequencing was blood, either unsorted or a sorted T cell fraction (not recorded which). These receptors were collected from a human donor who was either an allogeneic HSCT recipient or a stem cell or donor lymphocyte infusion donor (not recorded which). It is not recorded whose cells these are; they may come from a transplant donor.

In this sample, this clonotype turned up many times. The V gene is TRBV18, the J gene TRBJ2-4; 8 nucleotides match TRBD1. The germline CDR1 and CDR2 sequences are KGHSH and LQKENI. V lost 8 bases, J lost 6 bases, and 6 bases stayed unmatched. The CDR3 spans 13 residues. This CDR3 is CASAKDRGNIQYF. The CDR3 bases are TGTGCCAGCGCAAAAGACAGGGGAAACATTCAGTACTTC. Drawing the rest from reference TRBV18 and TRBJ2-4, the complete variable domain is NAGVMQNPRHLVRRRGQEARLRCSPMKGHSHVYWYRQLPEEGLKFMVYLQKENIIDESGMPKERFSAEFPKEGPSILRIQQVVRGDSAAYFCASAKDRGNIQYFGAGTRLSVL.

This clonotype was seen repeatedly, ten times or more. V and J are TRBV6-2 or TRBV6-3 and TRBJ2-7, with 7 bases lining up with TRBD2. The V and J ends lost 4 bases and 1 base, in that order; junction bases with no gene match: 4. From germline, CDR1 is MNHEY and CDR2 SVGEGT. This CDR3 region has 14 residues. CDR3 amino acids: CASSSGGRSYEQYF. The DNA of the CDR3 is TGTGCCAGCAGTTCGGGGGGAAGGTCCTACGAGCAGTACTTC.

This chain uses TRBV4-2 with TRBJ2-5, with D tentatively TRBD1 (5 bases). Germline V gene data show CDR1 as LGHNA and CDR2 as YNFKEQ. This CDR3 comprises 16 residues. The V gene lost 0 bases and the J gene lost 0 bases, with 11 bases spanning the gap. CDR3: CASSQERQGYQETQYF. CDR3 coding DNA: TGTGCCAGCAGCCAAGAAAGGCAGGGTTACCAAGAGACCCAGTACTTC.

The sample holds a few counts of this clonotype. The CDR3 spells CASSPPGHNEQFF. DNA for the CDR3: TGTGCCAGCTCACCACCAGGGCACAATGAGCAGTTCTTC. The V gene is TRBV18, the J gene TRBJ2-1; D unclear. This CDR3 contains 13 residues. Trimming took off 0 bases at V and 5 bases at J, with 5 bases between the two ends. Germline CDR1 KGHSH, CDR2 LQKENI.

This clonotype came up a few times. This chain's CDR3 is CASSPGATGETQYF. The CDR3 DNA follows: TGTGCCAGCTCACCGGGGGCTACGGGGGAGACCCAGTACTTC. V usage is TRBV18 and J usage is TRBJ2-5, with D possibly matching TRBD1 (6 bases). Trimming left V 3 bases short and J 5 bases short, with 13 bases between. Germline loops: CDR1 KGHSH, CDR2 LQKENI. The CDR3 length is 14 residues.

The table lists this clonotype with a few counts. This chain links TRBV29-1 with TRBJ2-1; weak D call: TRBD2 (5 bases). Germline-derived CDR1 and CDR2 are SQVTM and ANQGSEA. The CDR3 sequence is 14 residues long. The V and J ends lost 6 bases and 3 bases respectively, with 15 bases between them. Here the CDR3 DNA reads TGCAGCGTAAACAAAGCGGTTGACTACAATGAGCAGTTCTTC. Its translation: CSVNKAVDYNEQFF.

V is TRBV13 and J is TRBJ2-7; D may be TRBD1 (6 bases). The CDR3 is 15 residues long. Germline values: CDR1 PRHDT, CDR2 FYEKMQ (reference sequence). V was trimmed by 3 bases and J by 6 bases, leaving 18 bases between them. CDR3 DNA: TGTGCCAGCAGCTTCTTAAGCAGGGGCGGCGGCGAGCAGTACTTC. This encodes CASSFLSRGGGEQYF. The variable domain in full, with the rest retrieved from reference TRBV13 and TRBJ2-7, is AAGVIQSPRHLIKEKRETATLKCYPIPRHDTVYWYQQGPGQDPQFLISFYEKMQSDKGSIPDRFSAQQFSDYHSELNMSSLELGDSALYFCASSFLSRGGGEQYFGPGTRLTVT.

Sample share makes this clonotype medium-sized. This rearrangement joins TRBV12-3 or TRBV12-4 to TRBJ1-5; D is perhaps TRBD1 (6 bases). V lost 5 bases, J lost 7 bases, and 18 bases lay in between. The length of the CDR3 is 15 residues. In DNA form, the CDR3 reads TGTGCCAGCAGTACTACTACAGGGCTGGGACAGCCCCAGCATTTT. Its protein product is CASSTTTGLGQPQHF.

This chain connects TRBV18 to TRBJ1-1; 8 nucleotides match TRBD1. The CDR3 loop spans 13 amino acids. The trim removed 5 bases at V and 5 bases at J, leaving 4 bases unmatched. Germline V lookup: CDR1 KGHSH, CDR2 LQKENI. CDR3 bases: TGTGCCAGCTCAGCGACAGGGGCTACTGAAGCTTTCTTT. This translates into CASSATGATEAFF.

This clonotype was seen a handful of times. The J gene is TRBJ2-5, the V gene TRBV24-1; no clear D gene. Trimming cost V 5 bases and J 1 base, with 7 bases left between them. Germline V gives CDR1 KGHDR, CDR2 SFDVKD. The CDR3 extends over 13 amino acids. This CDR3 reads CATSVPGQETQYF. Written as DNA, the CDR3 is TGTGCCACCAGTGTGCCCGGCCAAGAGACCCAGTACTTC.

This clonotype appeared many times. The rearrangement uses TRBV6-1 and TRBJ1-5; tentatively, D is TRBD1 (6 bases). CDR3 length: 14 amino acids. Trimming took off 6 bases at V and 6 bases at J, with 15 bases between the two ends. Germline V CDR1 and CDR2: MNHNS, SASEGT. CDR3 coding DNA: TGTGCCAGCAGCTTCCACAGGGTAGGTCAGCCCCAGCATTTT. Translation: CASSFHRVGQPQHF.

This clonotype was counted only a few times. This chain joins TRBV20-1 and TRBJ1-3; no clear D. V lost 6 bases, J lost 0 bases, and 15 bases lay in between. The CDR3 consists of 15 residues. The germline CDR1 and CDR2 sequences are DFQATT and SNEGSKA (reference sequence). The CDR3 spells CSAIIHANSGNTIYF. The CDR3, as DNA: TGCAGTGCAATTATCCACGCGAACTCTGGAAACACCATATATTTT.

The V gene is TRBV2, the J gene TRBJ2-1; 12 bases fit TRBD2. Trimming took 4 bases from V and 6 from J; bases not matched to a gene: 13. This CDR3 is built from 18 residues. The germline gives CDR1 SNHLY, CDR2 FYNNEI. DNA of the CDR3: TGTGCCAGCAGTGCCCTAGCGGGAGGGATTCAAGGGTCCAATGAGCAGTTCTTC. As protein: CASSALAGGIQGSNEQFF.

The genes are TRBV5-5 and TRBJ2-4; no firm D call. This CDR3 contains 13 residues. V was cut by 2 bases and J by 5 bases, with 8 bases left in between. Germline V gene data show CDR1 as SGHKS and CDR2 as YYEKEE (reference sequence). The CDR3 DNA reads as TGTGCCAGCAGCTTTGGGTCAGAAAACATTCAGTACTTC. Translating it yields CASSFGSENIQYF.

In this sample, this clonotype turned up a few times. V and J are TRBV6-5 and TRBJ2-7; either TRBD1 or TRBD2 may fit D (5 bases each). V was clipped by 4 bases and J by 7 bases, with 14 bases between them. This CDR3 is 13 amino acids long. The V gene's germline CDR1 is MNHEY and CDR2 SVGAGI. CDR3 in amino acids: CASSSHGWGEQYF. Here the CDR3 DNA reads TGTGCCAGCAGTTCCCATGGATGGGGGGAGCAGTACTTC.

This chain uses TRBV15 with TRBJ2-4; weak D call: TRBD2 (5 bases). This CDR3 has 16 amino acids. Between the trimmed V and J ends, which lost 1 base and 0 bases, there was a span of 10 bases. The V gene's germline CDR1 is LNHNV and CDR2 YYDKDF (reference sequence). DNA of the CDR3: TGTGCCACCAGCAGAGGTGACGGGATAGCCAAAAACATTCAGTACTTC. Translation: CATSRGDGIAKNIQYF.